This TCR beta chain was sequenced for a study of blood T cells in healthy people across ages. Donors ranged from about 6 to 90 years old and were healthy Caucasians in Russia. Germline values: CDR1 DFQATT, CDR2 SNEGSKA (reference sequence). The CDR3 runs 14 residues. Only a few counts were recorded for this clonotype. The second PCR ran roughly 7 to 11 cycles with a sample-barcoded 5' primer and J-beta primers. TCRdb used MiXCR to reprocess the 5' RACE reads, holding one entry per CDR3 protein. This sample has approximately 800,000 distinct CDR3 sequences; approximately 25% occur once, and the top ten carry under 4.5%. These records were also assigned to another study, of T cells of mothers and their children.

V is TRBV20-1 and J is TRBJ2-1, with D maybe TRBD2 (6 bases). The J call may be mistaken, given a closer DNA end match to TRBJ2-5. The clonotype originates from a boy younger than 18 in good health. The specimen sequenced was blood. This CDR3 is CSASWPGEVETQYF. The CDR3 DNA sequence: TGCAGTGCTAGCTGGCCGGGAGAGGTAGAGACCCAGTACTTC.